One sample yielded the 24 T cell receptor beta chains listed below, sequenced in a study of early T cells in non-severe SARS-CoV-2 infection. TCRdb used MiXCR to reprocess the 5' RACE reads, holding one entry per CDR3 protein. The sample consists of about 22,000 distinct CDR3 sequences, under 5.5% of them appearing once. Sequencing input: whole blood. The receptor source for this set is an adult who was a healthcare worker with PCR-confirmed SARS-CoV-2 infection or an uninfected control (not recorded which).

The rearrangement joins TRBV7-6 to TRBJ2-5; D call uncertain. The germline V and J ends were trimmed by 5 bases and 3 bases, with 10 bases remaining between them. CDR1 and CDR2 from the germline V gene are SGHVS and FNYEAQ. There are 13 residues in the CDR3. CDR3 DNA sequence: TGTGCCAGCAGCCTACCTACGGAAGAGACCCAGTACTTC. It translates to CASSLPTEETQYF.

The chain combines TRBV10-3 with TRBJ1-2; no clear D gene. Germline V gene lookup returns CDR1 ENHRY and CDR2 SYGVKD. V dropped 6 bases and J dropped 8 bases, with 16 bases sitting between them. The CDR3 extends over 13 amino acids. Written as DNA, the CDR3 is TGTGCCATCAGGACAACCCTTCGTGAAGGCTACACCTTC. Its protein product is CAIRTTLREGYTF.

This clonotype was recorded many times. The CDR3 bases are TGTGCCAGCAGCACAGGGGTTTTTGGGGCCAACGTCCTGACTTTC. Protein product: CASSTGVFGANVLTF. V and J are TRBV6-2 or TRBV6-3 and TRBJ2-6; 7 nucleotides line up with TRBD1. Trimming removed 6 bases from V and 3 bases from J; junction bases left unmatched: 5. The CDR3 has 15 amino acids. The germline V gene has CDR1 MNHEY and CDR2 SVGEGT.

This clonotype was seen only a few times. The chain links TRBV10-2 to TRBJ1-2; 7 nucleotides match TRBD1. V shed 5 bases and J 3 bases; nucleotides not matched to a gene: 6. Germline V lookup: CDR1 WSHSY, CDR2 SAAADI. CDR3 size: 14 residues. The CDR3 nucleotides read TGCGCCAGCAGTCGGGACAGCCCGTACTATGGCTACACCTTC. It specifies CASSRDSPYYGYTF.

This chain uses TRBV6-2 or TRBV6-3 with TRBJ1-1, with 9 bases matching TRBD1. Trimming took 4 bases from V and 5 from J; bases not matched to a gene: 11. Per the germline V gene, CDR1 is MNHEY and CDR2 is SVGEGT. This CDR3 spans 16 amino acids. DNA for the CDR3: TGTGCCAGCAGTTCCTTCGGGGGGACAGGGAAAACTGAAGCTTTCTTT. It is translated as CASSSFGGTGKTEAFF.

In this sample, this clonotype turned up many times. The chain carries TRBV7-3 and TRBJ2-2; D unclear. The CDR3 is 14 amino acids. Trimming took off 2 bases at V and 4 bases at J, with 8 bases between the two ends. Germline V CDR1 and CDR2: SGHTA, FQGTGA. This chain's CDR3 is CASSLLLSTGELFF. Written as DNA, the CDR3 is TGTGCCAGCAGCTTACTACTCAGCACCGGGGAGCTGTTTTTT.

This clonotype showed up just a few times. The V gene is TRBV30, the J gene TRBJ1-3; D is unclear. Trimming pared 4 bases from V and 9 bases from J, leaving 10 bases between. The CDR3 spans 11 residues. Germline V lookup: CDR1 GTSNPN, CDR2 SVGIG (reference sequence). The CDR3 region has the DNA TGTGCCTGGACCCCAAGTACCACCATATATTTT. Translating it yields CAWTPSTTIYF.

This clonotype appeared many times. The J gene is TRBJ2-2, the V gene TRBV18; no firm D call. Per germline, CDR1 KGHSH and CDR2 LQKENI. V was pared by 0 bases and J by 0 bases, with 8 bases between. The CDR3 spans 16 residues. The CDR3 bases are TGTGCCAGCTCACCACCCGCGACGGCGAACACCGGGGAGCTGTTTTTT. Amino acid sequence: CASSPPATANTGELFF.

The sample holds many counts of this clonotype. V usage is TRBV10-3 and J usage is TRBJ2-5; the D call may be TRBD1 or TRBD2 (7 bases each). The germline V gene encodes CDR1 ENHRY and CDR2 SYGVKD. The ends were cut back, 10 bases at V and 2 bases at J, with 20 bases in the middle. The CDR3 sequence is 15 residues long. In DNA, the CDR3 is TGTGCCAGCGGCAGGGGGGGGCCAGTACAAGAGACCCAGTACTTC. It specifies CASGRGGPVQETQYF.

Judged by abundance, this clonotype is medium-sized. The rearrangement links TRBV4-3 to TRBJ2-3; D uncertain. The CDR3 extends over 14 amino acids. Trimming removed 0 bases at V and 1 base at J, with 5 bases between. Looked up from germline, CDR1 is LGHNA and CDR2 is YSLEER. Here the CDR3 DNA reads TGCGCCAGCAGCCAAGATGGGGGCACAGATACGCAGTATTTT. It specifies CASSQDGGTDTQYF.

This clonotype has at least ten counts. This chain joins TRBV24-1 and TRBJ2-7, with a weak D call TRBD1 (6 bases). The CDR3 sequence is 12 residues long. Germline values: CDR1 KGHDR, CDR2 SFDVKD. V lost 8 bases to trimming and J lost 2 bases, with 9 bases between them. The CDR3 coding sequence is TGTGCCACCAACAGGGCAACCTACGAGCAGTACTTC. It yields the protein CATNRATYEQYF.

This clonotype was seen ten or more times. The rearrangement joins TRBV30 to TRBJ2-1; 8 bases line up with TRBD2. This CDR3 has 14 amino acids. Trimming cost V 3 bases and J 3 bases; bases outside gene matches: 4. In germline, CDR1 is GTSNPN, CDR2 SVGIG (reference sequence). The CDR3 reads CAWSSGGDYNEQFF. The CDR3 region has the DNA TGTGCCTGGAGCAGCGGGGGAGACTACAATGAGCAGTTCTTC.

By proportion, this clonotype is medium-sized (0.01 to 0.1%). The chain combines TRBV19 with TRBJ2-3, with unresolved D. V dropped 3 bases and J dropped 0 bases, with 7 bases sitting between them. CDR3 length: 14 residues. Germline V gene sequence: CDR1 LNHDA, CDR2 SQIVND (reference sequence). In DNA form, the CDR3 reads TGTGCCAGTAGTATCGACCGTAGCACAGATACGCAGTATTTT. Protein sequence: CASSIDRSTDTQYF. Drawing the rest from reference TRBV19 and TRBJ2-3, the complete variable domain is DGGITQSPKYLFRKEGQNVTLSCEQNLNHDAMYWYRQDPGQGLRLIYYSQIVNDFQKGDIAEGYSVSREKKESFPLTVTSAQKNPTAFYLCASSIDRSTDTQYFGPGTRLTVL.

In this sample, this clonotype turned up many times. The chain couples TRBV21-1 to TRBJ1-5; the table's TRBD1 call for D was not verified on the DNA. TRBV21-1 is noted as a pseudogene. CDR3 size: 15 residues. The CDR3 is CASSKGDRENQPQHF. The CDR3 DNA reads as TGTGCCAGCAGCAAAGGGGACAGGGAGAATCAGCCCCAGCATTTT.

This clonotype was observed many times. This chain joins TRBV6-5 and TRBJ2-7; D may be TRBD2 (6 bases). The V and J ends lost 6 bases and 3 bases respectively, with 18 bases between them. Germline V gives CDR1 MNHEY, CDR2 SVGAGI. This CDR3 is 15 amino acids long. The DNA of the CDR3 is TGTGCCAGCAGAACTACCGGGGGAAGGGACTACGAGCAGTACTTC. Translated, it gives CASRTTGGRDYEQYF.

This chain connects TRBV12-3 or TRBV12-4 to TRBJ2-1; D gene ambiguous. The CDR3 is 12 residues long. Trimming took off 0 bases at V and 10 bases at J, with 7 bases between the two ends. The CDR3 DNA is TGTGCCAGCAGTTTAGCGCATCGAGAGCAGTTCTTC. Translated, it gives CASSLAHREQFF.

The chain combines TRBV7-2 with TRBJ1-5, with D unresolved. The germline V and J ends were trimmed by 5 bases and 7 bases, with 9 bases remaining between them. From germline, CDR1 is SGHTA and CDR2 FQGNSA. CDR3 length: 12 amino acids. CDR3 DNA sequence: TGTGCCAGCAGCGTCACTAGGCAGCCCCAGCATTTT. It specifies CASSVTRQPQHF. Using reference TRBV7-2 and TRBJ1-5 for the parts outside the CDR3, the full variable domain is GAGVSQSPSNKVTEKGKDVELRCDPISGHTALYWYRQSLGQGLEFLIYFQGNSAPDKSGLPSDRFSAERTGGSVSTLTIQRTQQEDSAVYLCASSVTRQPQHFGDGTRLSIL.

This clonotype was counted many times. The V call is TRBV10-1, the J call TRBJ2-3; 10 bases are a match to TRBD2. The CDR3 sequence is 17 residues long. V lost 3 bases, J lost 4 bases, and 10 bases stayed unmatched. Germline CDR1 is WNHNN and CDR2 is SYGVQD (reference sequence). CDR3 sequence: CASSDQGGLAGADTQYF. Written as DNA, the CDR3 is TGCGCCAGCAGTGACCAAGGAGGGCTAGCGGGAGCAGATACGCAGTATTTT.

The chain has TRBV7-8 and TRBJ2-5, with 8 bases fitting TRBD2. The V gene's germline CDR1 is SGHVS and CDR2 FQNEAQ. This CDR3 has 15 residues. The ends lost 5 bases at V and 5 bases at J; junction bases unmatched: 10. Written as DNA, the CDR3 is TGTGCCAGCAGCCCTAACGGGGGGGTCGGGGAGACCCAGTACTTC. The encoded protein is CASSPNGGVGETQYF.

This clonotype was picked up many times. The genes are TRBV7-8 and TRBJ2-6; 7 positions match TRBD1. The CDR3 runs 18 residues. CDR1 is SGHVS and CDR2 is FQNEAQ in the germline V gene. The J segment lost 0 bases and the V segment lost 6 bases, leaving 11 bases of the junction unmatched. CDR3 bases: TGTGCCAGCAGACCGACAGGGTTGGAATTCTCTGGGGCCAACGTCCTGACTTTC. Its translation is CASRPTGLEFSGANVLTF.

By frequency in the sample, this clonotype is medium-sized (0.01 to 0.1%). A read error may account for a junction end that differs from germline. This rearrangement joins TRBV4-2 to TRBJ2-3; D gene uncertain. CDR1 is LGHNA, CDR2 YNFKEQ, per germline. This CDR3 is 16 amino acids long. The CDR3 sequence is CASSQDDSSGTDTQYF. The CDR3, as DNA: TGCGCCAGCAGCCAAGATGATAGCTCTGGCACAGATACGCAGTATTTT.

The V and J genes are TRBV6-5 and TRBJ2-7, with TRBD2 matching over 7 bases. V lost 3 bases, J lost 3 bases, and 8 bases stayed unmatched. This CDR3 is built from 15 residues. From germline, CDR1 is MNHEY and CDR2 SVGAGI. This chain's CDR3 is CASSYGGLGVYEQYF. Written as DNA, the CDR3 is TGTGCCAGCAGTTATGGCGGACTAGGGGTCTACGAGCAGTACTTC.

Judged by abundance, this clonotype is medium-sized. The chain combines TRBV7-6 with TRBJ2-1; 8 nucleotides agree with TRBD1. V lost 8 bases to trimming and J lost 7 bases; unmatched junction nucleotides: 10. Germline V gives CDR1 SGHVS, CDR2 FNYEAQ. CDR3 length: 14 residues. The CDR3 region has the DNA TGTGCCAGCTACGACAGGGGAAGGAGTAATGAGCAGTTCTTC. The encoded protein is CASYDRGRSNEQFF.

This clonotype was counted at least ten times. The genes are TRBV6-6 and TRBJ2-2; unclear D gene. The CDR3 has 15 residues. Germline lookup yields CDR1 MNHNY and CDR2 SVGAGI (reference sequence). The germline V and J ends were trimmed by 2 bases and 0 bases, with 7 bases remaining between them. CDR3 in amino acids: CASSYPRANTGELFF. The CDR3 DNA reads as TGTGCCAGCAGTTACCCACGCGCGAACACCGGGGAGCTGTTTTTT.